The present entry profiles one TCR beta chain with its context. This may be a read error, as it is one base from a much larger clone. These data belong to a study of neurological immune-mediated disorders. MiXCR, run by TCRdb on the 5' RACE reads, gives a single entry per CDR3 protein. The table includes 65,000 to 90,000 distinct CDR3 sequences, just over 5% detected once. Germline V CDR1 and CDR2: ENHRY, SYGVKD. The CDR3 is 15 residues long. The V and J ends lost 10 bases and 13 bases respectively, with 26 bases between them. Sequencing input: PBMCs. The TCR comes from a woman aged 25 to 45 with multiple sclerosis. The V gene is TRBV10-3, the J gene TRBJ2-6; the D call may be TRBD1 or TRBD2 (5 bases each). CDR3 bases: TGTGCCACCGCCCCCCCGGGACCTGCCCTCAAAGTCCTGACTTTC. Its protein product is CATAPPGPALKVLTF.